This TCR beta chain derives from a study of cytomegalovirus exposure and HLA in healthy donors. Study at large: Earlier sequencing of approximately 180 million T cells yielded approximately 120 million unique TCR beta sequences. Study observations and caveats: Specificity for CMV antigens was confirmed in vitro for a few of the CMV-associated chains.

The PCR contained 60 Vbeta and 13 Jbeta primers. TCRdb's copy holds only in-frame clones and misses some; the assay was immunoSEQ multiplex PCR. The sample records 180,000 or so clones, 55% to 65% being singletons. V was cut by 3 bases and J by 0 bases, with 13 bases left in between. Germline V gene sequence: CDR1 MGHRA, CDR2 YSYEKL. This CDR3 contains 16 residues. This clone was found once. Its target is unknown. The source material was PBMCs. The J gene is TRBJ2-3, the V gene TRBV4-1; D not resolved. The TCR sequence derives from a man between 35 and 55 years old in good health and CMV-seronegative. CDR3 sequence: CASSQGIKTSTDTQYF. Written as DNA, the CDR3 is TGCGCCAGCAGCCAGGGCATAAAAACGAGCACAGATACGCAGTATTTT.